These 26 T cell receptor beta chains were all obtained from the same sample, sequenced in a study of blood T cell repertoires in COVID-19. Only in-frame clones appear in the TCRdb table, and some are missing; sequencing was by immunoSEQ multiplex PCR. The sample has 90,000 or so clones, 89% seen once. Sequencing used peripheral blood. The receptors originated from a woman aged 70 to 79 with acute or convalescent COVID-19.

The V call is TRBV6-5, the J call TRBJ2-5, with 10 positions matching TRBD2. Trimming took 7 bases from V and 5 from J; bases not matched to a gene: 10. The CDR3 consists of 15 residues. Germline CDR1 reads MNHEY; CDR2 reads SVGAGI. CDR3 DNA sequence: TGTGCCAGCAAGTTGGCTAGCGGGAGAGAGGAGACCCAGTACTTC. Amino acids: CASKLASGREETQYF.

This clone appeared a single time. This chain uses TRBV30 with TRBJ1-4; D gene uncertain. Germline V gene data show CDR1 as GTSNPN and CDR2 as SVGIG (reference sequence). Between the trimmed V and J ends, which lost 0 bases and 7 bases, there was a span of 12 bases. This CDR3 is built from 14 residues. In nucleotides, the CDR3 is TGTGCCTGGAGTGTACAACCCCGGGGTGAAAAACTGTTTTTT. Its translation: CAWSVQPRGEKLFF.

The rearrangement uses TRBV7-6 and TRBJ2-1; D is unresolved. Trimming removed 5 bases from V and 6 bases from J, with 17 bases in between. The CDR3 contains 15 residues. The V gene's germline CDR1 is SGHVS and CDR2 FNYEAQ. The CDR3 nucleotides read TGTGCCAGCAGCCCTCTCACCTCTGGCTCCAATGAGCAGTTCTTC. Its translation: CASSPLTSGSNEQFF.

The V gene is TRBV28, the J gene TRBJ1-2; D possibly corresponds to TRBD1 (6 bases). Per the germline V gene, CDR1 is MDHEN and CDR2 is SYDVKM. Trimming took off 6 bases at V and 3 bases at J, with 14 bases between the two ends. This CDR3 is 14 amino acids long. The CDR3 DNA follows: TGTGCCAGCAGGGAACAGGGACGGGACTATGGCTACACCTTC. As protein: CASREQGRDYGYTF.

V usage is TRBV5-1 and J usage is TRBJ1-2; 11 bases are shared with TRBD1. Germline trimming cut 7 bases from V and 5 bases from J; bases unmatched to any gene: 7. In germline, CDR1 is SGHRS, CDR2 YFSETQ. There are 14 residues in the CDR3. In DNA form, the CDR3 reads TGCGCCAGCGCTGGACAGGGGGCTTTGTATGGCTACACCTTC. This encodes CASAGQGALYGYTF.

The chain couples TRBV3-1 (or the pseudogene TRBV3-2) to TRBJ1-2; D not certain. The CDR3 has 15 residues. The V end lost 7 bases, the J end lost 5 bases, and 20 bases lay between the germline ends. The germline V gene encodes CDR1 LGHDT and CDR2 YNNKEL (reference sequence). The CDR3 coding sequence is TGTGCCAGCAACTCTCGTGGGCTGGCTACGTATGGCTACACCTTC. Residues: CASNSRGLATYGYTF.

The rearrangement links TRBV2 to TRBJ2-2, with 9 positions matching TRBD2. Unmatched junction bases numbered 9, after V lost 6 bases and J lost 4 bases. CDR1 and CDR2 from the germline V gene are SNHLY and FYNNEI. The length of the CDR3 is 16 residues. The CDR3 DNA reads TGTGCCAGCAGCCACCTAGCGGGGTATCTCACCGGGGAGCTGTTTTTT. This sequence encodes CASSHLAGYLTGELFF.

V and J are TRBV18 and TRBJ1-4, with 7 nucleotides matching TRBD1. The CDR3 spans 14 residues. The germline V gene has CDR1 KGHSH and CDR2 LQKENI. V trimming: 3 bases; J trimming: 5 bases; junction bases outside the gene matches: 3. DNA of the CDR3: TGTGCCAGCTCACCCGACAGGGCGAATGAAAAACTGTTTTTT. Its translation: CASSPDRANEKLFF.

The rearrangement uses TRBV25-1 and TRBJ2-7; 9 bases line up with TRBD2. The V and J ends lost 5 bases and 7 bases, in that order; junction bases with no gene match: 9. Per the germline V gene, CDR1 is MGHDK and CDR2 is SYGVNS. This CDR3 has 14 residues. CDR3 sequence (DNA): TGTGCCAGCAGTAGTACTAGCGGGTACAGAGAGCAGTACTTC. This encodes CASSSTSGYREQYF.

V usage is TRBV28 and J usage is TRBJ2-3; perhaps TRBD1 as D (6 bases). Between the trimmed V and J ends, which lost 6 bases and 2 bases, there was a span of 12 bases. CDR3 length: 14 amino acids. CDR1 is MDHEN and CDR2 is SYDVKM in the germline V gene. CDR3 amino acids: CASRLDRDTDTQYF. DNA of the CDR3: TGTGCCAGCAGACTGGACAGAGACACAGATACGCAGTATTTT. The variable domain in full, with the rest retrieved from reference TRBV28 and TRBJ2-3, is DVKVTQSSRYLVKRTGEKVFLECVQDMDHENMFWYRQDPGLGLRLIYFSYDVKMKEKGDIPEGYSVSREKKERFSLILESASTNQTSMYLCASRLDRDTDTQYFGPGTRLTVL.

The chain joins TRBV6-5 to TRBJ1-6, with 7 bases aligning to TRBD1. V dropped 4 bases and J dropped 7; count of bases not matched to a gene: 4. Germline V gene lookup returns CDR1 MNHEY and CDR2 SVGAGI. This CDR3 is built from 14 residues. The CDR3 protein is CASSSTGPNSPLHF. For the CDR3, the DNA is TGTGCCAGCAGTTCGACAGGGCCAAATTCACCCCTCCACTTT.

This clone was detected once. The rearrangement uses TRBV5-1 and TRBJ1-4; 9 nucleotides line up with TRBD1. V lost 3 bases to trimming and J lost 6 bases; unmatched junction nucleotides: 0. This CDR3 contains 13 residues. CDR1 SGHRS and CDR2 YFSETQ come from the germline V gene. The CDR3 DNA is TGCGCCAGCAGCTGGACAGGGGATGAAAAACTGTTTTTT. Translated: CASSWTGDEKLFF.

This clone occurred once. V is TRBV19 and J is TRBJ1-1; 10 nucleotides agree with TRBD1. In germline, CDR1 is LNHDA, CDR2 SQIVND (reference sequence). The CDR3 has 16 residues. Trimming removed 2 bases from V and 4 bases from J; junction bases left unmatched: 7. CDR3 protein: CASSIRQGAVFTEAFF. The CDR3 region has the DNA TGTGCCAGTAGTATAAGACAGGGGGCGGTCTTCACTGAAGCTTTCTTT.

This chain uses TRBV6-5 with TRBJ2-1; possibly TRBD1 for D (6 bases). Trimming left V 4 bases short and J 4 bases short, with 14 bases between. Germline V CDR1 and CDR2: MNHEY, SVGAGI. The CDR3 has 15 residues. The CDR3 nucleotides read TGTGCCAGCAGTTGGGAGCAGGGGATTTACAATGAGCAGTTCTTC. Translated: CASSWEQGIYNEQFF.

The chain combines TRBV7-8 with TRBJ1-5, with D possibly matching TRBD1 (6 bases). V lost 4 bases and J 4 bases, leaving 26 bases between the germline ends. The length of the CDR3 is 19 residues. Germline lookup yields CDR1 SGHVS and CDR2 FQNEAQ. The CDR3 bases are TGTGCCAGCAGCTCCTCCAAACCTCAAACAGGGTTCCAAAATCAGCCCCAGCATTTT. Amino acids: CASSSSKPQTGFQNQPQHF.

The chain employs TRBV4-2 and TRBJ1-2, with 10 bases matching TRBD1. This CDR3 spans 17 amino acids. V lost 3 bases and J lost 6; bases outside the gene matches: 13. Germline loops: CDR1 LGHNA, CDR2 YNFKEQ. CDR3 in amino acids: CASSQEKQDRGMHGYTF. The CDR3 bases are TGTGCCAGCAGCCAGGAAAAACAGGACAGGGGGATGCATGGCTACACCTTC.

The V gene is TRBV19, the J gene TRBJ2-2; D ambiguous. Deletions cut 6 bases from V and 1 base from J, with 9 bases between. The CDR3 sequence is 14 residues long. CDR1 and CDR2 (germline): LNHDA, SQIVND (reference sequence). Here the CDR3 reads CASRIQQNTGELFF. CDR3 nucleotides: TGTGCCAGTAGGATTCAACAGAACACCGGGGAGCTGTTTTTT.

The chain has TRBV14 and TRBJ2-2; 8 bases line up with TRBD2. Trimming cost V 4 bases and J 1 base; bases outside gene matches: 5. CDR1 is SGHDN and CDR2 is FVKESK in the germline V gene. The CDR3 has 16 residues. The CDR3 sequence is CASSPKTSGNTGELFF. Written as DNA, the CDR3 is TGTGCCAGCAGCCCGAAAACTAGCGGGAACACCGGGGAGCTGTTTTTT.

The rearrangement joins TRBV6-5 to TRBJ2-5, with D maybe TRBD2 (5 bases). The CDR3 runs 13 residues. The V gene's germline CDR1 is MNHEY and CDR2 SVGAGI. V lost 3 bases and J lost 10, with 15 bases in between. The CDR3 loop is CASSYDGSSDQYF. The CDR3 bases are TGTGCCAGCAGTTATGATGGGAGTTCGGACCAGTACTTC.

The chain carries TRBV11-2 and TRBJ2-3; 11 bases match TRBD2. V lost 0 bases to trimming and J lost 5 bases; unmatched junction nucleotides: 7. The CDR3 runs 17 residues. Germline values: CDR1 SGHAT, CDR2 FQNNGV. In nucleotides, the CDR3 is TGTGCCAGCAGCTTAGATCAACTAGCGGGAGTGGTAGATACGCAGTATTTT. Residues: CASSLDQLAGVVDTQYF.

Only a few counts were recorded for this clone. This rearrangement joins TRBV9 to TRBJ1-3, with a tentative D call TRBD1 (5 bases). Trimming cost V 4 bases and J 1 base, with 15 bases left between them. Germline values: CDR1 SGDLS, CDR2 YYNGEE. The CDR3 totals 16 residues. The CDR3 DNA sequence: TGTGCCAGCAGCCCCCGGAGGGAGGGGTCTGGAAACACCATATATTTT. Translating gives CASSPRREGSGNTIYF.

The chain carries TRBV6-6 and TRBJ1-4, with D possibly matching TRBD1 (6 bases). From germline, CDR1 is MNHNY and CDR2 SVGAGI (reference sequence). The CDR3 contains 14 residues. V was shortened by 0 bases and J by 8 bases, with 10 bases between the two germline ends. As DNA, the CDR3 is TGTGCCAGCAGTTACTCTGCAGGGGAAGAAAAACTGTTTTTT. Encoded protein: CASSYSAGEEKLFF.

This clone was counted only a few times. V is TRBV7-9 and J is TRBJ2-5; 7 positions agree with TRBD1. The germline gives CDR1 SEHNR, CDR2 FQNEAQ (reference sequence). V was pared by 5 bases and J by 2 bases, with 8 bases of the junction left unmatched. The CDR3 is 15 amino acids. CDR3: CASSAWTGQQETQYF. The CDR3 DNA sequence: TGTGCCAGCAGCGCCTGGACAGGACAGCAAGAGACCCAGTACTTC.

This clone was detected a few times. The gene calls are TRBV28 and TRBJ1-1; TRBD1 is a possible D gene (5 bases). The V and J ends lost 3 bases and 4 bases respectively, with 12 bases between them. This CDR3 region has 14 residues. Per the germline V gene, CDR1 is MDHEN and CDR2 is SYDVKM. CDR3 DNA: TGTGCCAGCAGTTTCGGCAGGGTTTCCACTGAAGCTTTCTTT. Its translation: CASSFGRVSTEAFF.

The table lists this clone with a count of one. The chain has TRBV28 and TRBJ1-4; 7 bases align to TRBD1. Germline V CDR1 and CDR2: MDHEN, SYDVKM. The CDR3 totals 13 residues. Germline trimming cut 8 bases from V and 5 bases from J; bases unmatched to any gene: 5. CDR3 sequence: CASRQGNNEKLFF. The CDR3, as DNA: TGTGCCAGCCGACAGGGCAACAATGAAAAACTGTTTTTT.

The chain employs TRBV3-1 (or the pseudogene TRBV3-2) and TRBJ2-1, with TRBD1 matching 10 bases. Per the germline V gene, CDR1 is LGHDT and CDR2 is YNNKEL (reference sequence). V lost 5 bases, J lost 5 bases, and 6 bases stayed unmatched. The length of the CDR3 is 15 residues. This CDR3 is CASSYSGTGDNEQFF. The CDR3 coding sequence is TGTGCCAGCAGCTACTCCGGGACAGGGGACAATGAGCAGTTCTTC.